The 21 T cell receptor beta chains reported below all come from one sample, sequenced in a study of T cells in Graves' hyperthyroidism and ophthalmopathy. The TCR beta CDR3 regions underwent amplification using RNA transcripts as the source. The TCR CDR3 was amplified in a first-round RT-PCR using the HTBI primer set. Each CDR3 protein is one row after TCRdb ran MiXCR on the multiplex PCR reads. The sample lists hundreds of thousands of distinct CDR3 sequences, approximately 14% occurring once. Sequencing used blood. Every receptor here comes from a woman aged 25 to 39 with Graves' hyperthyroidism that later progressed to Graves' ophthalmopathy.

This clonotype was detected a few times. The rearrangement joins TRBV12-3 or TRBV12-4 to TRBJ1-6; tentatively, D is TRBD1 (5 bases). Trimming removed 6 bases at V and 11 bases at J, with 17 bases between. The CDR3 spans 14 residues. In DNA, the CDR3 is TGTGCCAGCAGCCTGGGACGGTTAGGGGCACCCCTCCACTTT. Protein product: CASSLGRLGAPLHF.

This clonotype was seen ten or more times. This chain joins TRBV12-3 or TRBV12-4 and TRBJ1-5; 7 nucleotides align to TRBD1. The CDR3 contains 19 residues. Trimming at V came to 6 bases and at J to 0 bases, leaving 17 bases not matched to a gene. The CDR3 coding sequence is TGTGCCAGCAGACCATTGGACAGGTACCCTGGTTATAGCAATCAGCCCCAGCATTTT. Translating it yields CASRPLDRYPGYSNQPQHF.

This clonotype has at least ten counts. V gene TRBV6-2 or TRBV6-3 combines with J gene TRBJ1-5; weak D call: TRBD1 (6 bases). Trimming shortened V by 5 bases and J by 0 bases, and 11 bases separated the two germline ends. The CDR3 sequence is 15 residues long. The V gene's germline CDR1 is MNHEY and CDR2 SVGEGT. The CDR3 DNA sequence: TGTGCCAGCAGTCCAGGGGAGGATAGCAATCAGCCCCAGCATTTT. It translates to CASSPGEDSNQPQHF.

This clonotype appeared many times. This chain links TRBV7-9 with TRBJ2-2, with 8 nucleotides matching TRBD2. Germline CDR1 and CDR2: SEHNR and FQNEAQ (reference sequence). After removal of 3 bases from V and 2 bases from J, the junction contained 8 bases not matched to a gene. There are 17 residues in the CDR3. The CDR3 sequence is CASSFPTGTSNTGELFF. CDR3 coding DNA: TGTGCCAGCAGCTTCCCTACCGGGACTAGTAACACCGGGGAGCTGTTTTTT.

This clonotype was observed at least ten times. The chain carries TRBV12-5 and TRBJ2-3; 11 bases line up with TRBD2. Germline CDR1 reads LGHNT; CDR2 reads FRNRAP. This CDR3 spans 23 amino acids. J was trimmed by 1 base and V by 0 bases; bases with no gene match: 21. The CDR3 is CASGLVGPGTSGPGYTGTDTQYF. The CDR3 bases are TGTGCTAGTGGTTTGGTCGGTCCCGGGACTAGCGGCCCCGGTTATACCGGCACAGATACGCAGTATTTT.

The V gene is TRBV18, the J gene TRBJ2-1; D is perhaps TRBD1 or TRBD2 (6 bases each). CDR3 size: 15 residues. V was clipped by 4 bases and J by 5 bases, with 15 bases between them. CDR1 and CDR2 (germline): KGHSH, LQKENI. CDR3 amino acids: CASSLGAGQNNEQFF. The CDR3 bases are TGTGCCAGCTCACTCGGTGCGGGACAAAACAATGAGCAGTTCTTC.

Many counts were recorded for this clonotype. The chain uses TRBV6-5 and TRBJ1-1; 10 bases are a match to TRBD1. CDR3 length: 15 residues. Germline V lookup: CDR1 MNHEY, CDR2 SVGAGI. The junction had 2 bases not matched to a gene; V was cut back by 0 bases and J by 4 bases. The CDR3 is CASSYSWTGGTEAFF. CDR3 bases: TGTGCCAGCAGTTACTCGTGGACAGGGGGCACTGAAGCTTTCTTT.

This clonotype occurred many times. V is TRBV28 and J is TRBJ1-1, with 8 bases identical to TRBD1. CDR3 length equals 13 residues. V gave up 2 bases and J gave up 6 bases; unmatched junction bases: 2. Germline V CDR1 and CDR2: MDHEN, SYDVKM. The CDR3 loop reads CASSLVQGAEAFF. The CDR3, as DNA: TGTGCCAGCAGTTTAGTACAGGGGGCTGAAGCTTTCTTT.

CDR3 in amino acids: CSARHFDGAGELFF. Here the CDR3 DNA reads TGCAGTGCTAGACATTTCGATGGAGCCGGGGAGCTGTTTTTT. The chain joins TRBV20-1 to TRBJ2-2; D gene unclear. Germline-derived CDR1 and CDR2 are DFQATT and SNEGSKA (reference sequence). CDR3 length: 14 residues. V shed 2 bases and J shed 6 bases, with 13 bases lying between them.

This clonotype occurred many times. The chain links TRBV7-3 to TRBJ2-1, with 10 positions matching TRBD2. This CDR3 is built from 15 residues. Germline V gene sequence: CDR1 SGHTA, CDR2 FQGTGA. The trim removed 1 base at V and 9 bases at J, leaving 6 bases unmatched. CDR3 region: CASSLNLASGGEQFF. In DNA, the CDR3 is TGTGCCAGCAGCTTAAACCTGGCTAGCGGGGGTGAGCAGTTCTTC.

DNA for the CDR3: TGCGCCAGCAGCCAAATCGGGGCTAGCTCCTACAATGAGCAGTTCTTC. Translating gives CASSQIGASSYNEQFF. V gene TRBV4-1 combines with J gene TRBJ2-1, with D possibly being TRBD1 or TRBD2 (5 bases each). V gave up 2 bases and J gave up 0 bases, with 11 bases separating them. Germline CDR1 is MGHRA and CDR2 is YSYEKL. CDR3 length equals 16 residues.

This clonotype was seen at least ten times. This chain uses TRBV11-3 with TRBJ2-2; 8 bases match TRBD1. CDR1 is SGHNT and CDR2 is YENEEA in the germline V gene. This CDR3 has 15 amino acids. V shed 4 bases and J 1 base; nucleotides not matched to a gene: 2. The CDR3 here is CASSSDRVNTGELFF. The CDR3 DNA reads as TGTGCCAGCAGCTCGGACAGGGTGAACACCGGGGAGCTGTTTTTT.

The chain carries TRBV12-5 and TRBJ1-3; TRBD1 matches 10 bases. V lost 1 base and J lost 4; bases outside the gene matches: 7. The CDR3 is made up of 17 amino acids. Germline CDR1 is LGHNT and CDR2 is FRNRAP. DNA for the CDR3: TGTGCTAGTGGTTTGGCCCTTGGGACAGGGGTAGGAAACACCATATATTTT. It translates to CASGLALGTGVGNTIYF.

This sequence joins TRBV29-1 and TRBJ1-1, with a possible D match to TRBD1 (5 bases). V was cut by 6 bases and J by 1 base, with 6 bases left in between. The length of the CDR3 is 11 residues. The germline V gene has CDR1 SQVTM and CDR2 ANQGSEA. Here the CDR3 reads CSVDRNTEAFF. The CDR3 nucleotides are TGCAGCGTAGACAGGAACACTGAAGCTTTCTTT.

There are many counts of this clonotype. V gene TRBV11-2 combines with J gene TRBJ2-1; 10 nucleotides align to TRBD2. This CDR3 is 15 amino acids long. Germline CDR1 reads SGHAT; CDR2 reads FQNNGV. The junction had 7 bases not matched to a gene; V was cut back by 5 bases and J by 6 bases. CDR3 residues: CASSPRQREGNEQFF. The DNA of the CDR3 is TGTGCCAGCAGCCCCCGCCAGCGGGAGGGCAATGAGCAGTTCTTC. Filled out from reference TRBV11-2 and TRBJ2-1, the complete variable domain reads EAGVAQSPRYKIIEKRQSVAFWCNPISGHATLYWYQQILGQGPKLLIQFQNNGVVDDSQLPKDRFSAERLKGVDSTLKIQPAKLEDSAVYLCASSPRQREGNEQFFGPGTRLTVL.

This clonotype occurred many times. J is TRBJ1-1 and V is TRBV6-1; D remains unclear. Germline V gene data show CDR1 as MNHNS and CDR2 as SASEGT. V lost 6 bases and J 1 base, leaving 18 bases between the germline ends. This CDR3 has 16 residues. The DNA of the CDR3 is TGTGCCAGCAGGGATTTAAGGTTGGGTAAGAACACTGAAGCTTTCTTT. Protein sequence: CASRDLRLGKNTEAFF.

This clonotype was found many times. The chain recombines TRBV28 with TRBJ2-2, with D possibly matching TRBD1 (6 bases). The V end lost 5 bases, the J end lost 6 bases, and 10 bases lay between the germline ends. The CDR3 runs to 13 residues. Per the germline V gene, CDR1 is MDHEN and CDR2 is SYDVKM. CDR3 region: CASSIQGAGELFF. The CDR3 bases are TGTGCCAGCAGTATACAGGGTGCCGGGGAGCTGTTTTTT.

This clonotype was recorded many times. The chain uses TRBV6-1 and TRBJ1-5; D perhaps matches TRBD1 (5 bases). V was shortened by 11 bases and J by 6 bases, with 11 bases between the two germline ends. The CDR3 sequence is 11 residues long. In germline, CDR1 is MNHNS, CDR2 SASEGT. The DNA for the CDR3 is TGTGCCGAAGGGGATGGTCAGCCCCAGCATTTT. It yields the protein CAEGDGQPQHF.

The sample holds a few counts of this clonotype. The V and J genes are TRBV29-1 and TRBJ2-7, with D perhaps TRBD2 (5 bases). The V gene's germline CDR1 is SQVTM and CDR2 ANQGSEA. The CDR3 has 11 amino acids. Between the trimmed V and J ends, which lost 4 bases and 2 bases, there was a span of 6 bases. DNA of the CDR3: TGCAGCGTTGCGGGGACCTACGAGCAGTACTTC. Residues: CSVAGTYEQYF.

This clonotype appeared many times. The rearrangement links TRBV3-1 to TRBJ1-1; 7 bases align to TRBD1. Unmatched junction bases numbered 5, after V lost 10 bases and J lost 3 bases. CDR3 length equals 12 residues. CDR1 LGHDT and CDR2 YNNKEL come from the germline V gene (reference sequence). In DNA form, the CDR3 reads TGTGCCACCGTTGGGACAGACACTGAAGCTTTCTTT. Protein product: CATVGTDTEAFF.

This clonotype turned up a few times. This sequence joins TRBV19 and TRBJ2-2; TRBD2 matches at 12 bases. The CDR3 has 15 residues. Germline loops: CDR1 LNHDA, CDR2 SQIVND (reference sequence). The junction had 5 bases not matched to a gene; V was cut back by 7 bases and J by 5 bases. CDR3 region: CASNKGLAGTGELFF. The CDR3 DNA reads as TGTGCCAGTAATAAGGGACTAGCGGGTACCGGGGAGCTGTTTTTT.